This passage covers 2 T cell receptor beta chains from one sample sequenced in a study of cytomegalovirus exposure and HLA in healthy donors. Amplification used 60 Vbeta primers and 13 Jbeta primers. The protocol was immunoSEQ multiplex PCR, while the TCRdb copy is restricted to in-frame clones and leaves out a portion. Of roughly 130,000 clones detected, 70% to 90% appear once; the ten largest clones hold over 1.5%. The sequenced sample consisted of PBMCs. These receptors came from a boy younger than 18 in good health and CMV-seronegative.

V usage is TRBV7-8 and J usage is TRBJ1-5; D perhaps matches TRBD1 (6 bases). The CDR3 is made up of 15 amino acids. Per germline, CDR1 SGHVS and CDR2 FQNEAQ. The germline V and J ends were trimmed by 0 bases and 1 base, with 7 bases remaining between them. The CDR3 here is CASSLARGSNQPQHF. Written as DNA, the CDR3 is TGTGCCAGCAGCTTAGCCAGGGGCAGCAATCAGCCCCAGCATTTT.

This chain joins TRBV10-3 and TRBJ2-7; TRBD1 matches at 8 bases. The germline CDR1 and CDR2 sequences are ENHRY and SYGVKD. Trimming cost V 6 bases and J 1 base; bases outside gene matches: 5. The CDR3 has 14 amino acids. CDR3 sequence (DNA): TGTGCCATCAGCCACGGGACAGGTTCCTACGAGCAGTACTTC. As protein: CAISHGTGSYEQYF.